The following is a TCR beta chain sequence with its context. Its specificity is not known. Generated by immunoSEQ multiplex PCR, the TCRdb table keeps only in-frame clones and is missing some. Of tens of thousands of clones listed, roughly 90% are singletons. The sample comes from a study of T cells in tuberculosis. The overall study: This South African cohort compared adolescents with or without latent tuberculosis against adults with active tuberculosis. Study findings and constraints: GEM motif frequencies gave roughly 65% accuracy; the GMM repertoire gave approximately 90%.

Trimming removed 8 bases from V and 1 base from J, with 11 bases in between. CDR3 size: 13 residues. Germline V CDR1 and CDR2: SNHLY, FYNNEI. Time point defined: new active TB diagnosis, blood taken before or within 7 days of starting treatment. The sequence was collected from an adult with tuberculosis. The J gene is TRBJ1-1, the V gene TRBV2; D is unclear. The starting material was PBMCs, obtained at tuberculosis diagnosis. CDR3 DNA: TGTGCCAGCTTAGACATCAAGAACACTGAAGCTTTCTTT. It is translated as CASLDIKNTEAFF.